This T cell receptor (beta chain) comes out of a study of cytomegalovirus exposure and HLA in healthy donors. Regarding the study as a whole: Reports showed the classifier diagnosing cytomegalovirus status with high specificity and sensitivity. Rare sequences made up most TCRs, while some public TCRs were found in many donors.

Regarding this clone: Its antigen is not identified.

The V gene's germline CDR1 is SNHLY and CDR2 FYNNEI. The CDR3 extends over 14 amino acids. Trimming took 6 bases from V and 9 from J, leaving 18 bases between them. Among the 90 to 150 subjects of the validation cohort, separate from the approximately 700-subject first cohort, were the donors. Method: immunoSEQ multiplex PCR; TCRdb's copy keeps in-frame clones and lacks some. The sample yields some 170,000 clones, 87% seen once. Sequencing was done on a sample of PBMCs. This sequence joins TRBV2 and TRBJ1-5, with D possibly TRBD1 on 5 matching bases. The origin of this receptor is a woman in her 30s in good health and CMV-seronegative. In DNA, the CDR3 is TGTGCCAGCAGGAGGGAATGGGGGGTGCGGCCCCAGCATTTT. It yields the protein CASRREWGVRPQHF. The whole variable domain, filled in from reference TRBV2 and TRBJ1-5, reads EPEVTQTPSHQVTQMGQEVILRCVPISNHLYFYWYRQILGQKVEFLVSFYNNEISEKSEIFDDQFSVERPDGSNFTLKIRSTKLEDSAMYFCASRREWGVRPQHFGDGTRLSIL.